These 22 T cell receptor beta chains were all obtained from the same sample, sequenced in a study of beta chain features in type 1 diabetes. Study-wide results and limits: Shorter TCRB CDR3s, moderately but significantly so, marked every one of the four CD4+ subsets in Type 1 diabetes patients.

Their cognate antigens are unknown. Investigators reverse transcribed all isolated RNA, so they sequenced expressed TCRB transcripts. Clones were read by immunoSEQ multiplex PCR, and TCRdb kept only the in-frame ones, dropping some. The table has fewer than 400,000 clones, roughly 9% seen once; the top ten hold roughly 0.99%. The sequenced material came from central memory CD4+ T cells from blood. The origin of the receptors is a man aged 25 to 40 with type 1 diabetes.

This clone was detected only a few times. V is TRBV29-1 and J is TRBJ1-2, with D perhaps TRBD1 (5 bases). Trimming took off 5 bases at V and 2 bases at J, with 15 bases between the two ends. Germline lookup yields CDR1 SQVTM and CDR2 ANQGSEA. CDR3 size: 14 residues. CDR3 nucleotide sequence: TGCAGCGTTTTCCCCGGGACGGGGAACTATGGCTACACCTTC. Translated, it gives CSVFPGTGNYGYTF.

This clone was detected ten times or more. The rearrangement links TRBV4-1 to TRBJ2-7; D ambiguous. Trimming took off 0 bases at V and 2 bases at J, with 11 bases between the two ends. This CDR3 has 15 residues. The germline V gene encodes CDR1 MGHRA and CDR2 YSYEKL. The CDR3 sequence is CASSQDPRSTYEQYF. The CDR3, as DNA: TGCGCCAGCAGCCAAGACCCCCGGTCAACCTACGAGCAGTACTTC.

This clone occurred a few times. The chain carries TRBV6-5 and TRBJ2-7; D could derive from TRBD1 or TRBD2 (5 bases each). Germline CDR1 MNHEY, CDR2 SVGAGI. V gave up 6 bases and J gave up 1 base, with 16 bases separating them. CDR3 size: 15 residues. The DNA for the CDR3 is TGTGCCAGCAGACCCCTTGAGGGGCGATCCTACGAGCAGTACTTC. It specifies CASRPLEGRSYEQYF.

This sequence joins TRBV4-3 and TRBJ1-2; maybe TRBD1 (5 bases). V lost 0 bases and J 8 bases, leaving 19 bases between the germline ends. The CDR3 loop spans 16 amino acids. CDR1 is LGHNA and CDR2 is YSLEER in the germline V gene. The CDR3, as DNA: TGCGCCAGCAGCCAAGATGGGACCGTCCGGACGGTGGGCTACACCTTC. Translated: CASSQDGTVRTVGYTF.

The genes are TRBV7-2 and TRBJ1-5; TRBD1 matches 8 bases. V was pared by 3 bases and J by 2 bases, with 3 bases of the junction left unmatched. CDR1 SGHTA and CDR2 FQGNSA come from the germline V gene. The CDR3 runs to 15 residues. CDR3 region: CASSLGQDRNQPQHF. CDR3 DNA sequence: TGTGCCAGCAGCTTGGGACAGGACCGCAATCAGCCCCAGCATTTT.

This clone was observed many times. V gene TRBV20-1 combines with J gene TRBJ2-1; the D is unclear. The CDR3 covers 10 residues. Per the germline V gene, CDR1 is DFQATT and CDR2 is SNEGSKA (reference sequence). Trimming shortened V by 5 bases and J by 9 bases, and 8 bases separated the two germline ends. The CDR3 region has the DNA TGCAGTGCTGTCCGACGTGAGCAGTTCTTC. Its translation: CSAVRREQFF.

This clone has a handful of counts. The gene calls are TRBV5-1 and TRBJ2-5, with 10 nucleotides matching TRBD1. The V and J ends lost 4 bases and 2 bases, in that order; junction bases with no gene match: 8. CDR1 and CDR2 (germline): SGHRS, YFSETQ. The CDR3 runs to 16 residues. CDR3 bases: TGCGCCAGCAGCCTGGGGGGGACAGGGGCGCAAGAGACCCAGTACTTC. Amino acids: CASSLGGTGAQETQYF.

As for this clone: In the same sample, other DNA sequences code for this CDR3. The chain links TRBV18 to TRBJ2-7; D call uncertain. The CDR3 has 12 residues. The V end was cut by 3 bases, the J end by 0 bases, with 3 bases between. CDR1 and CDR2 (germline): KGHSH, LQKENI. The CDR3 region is CASSPDSYEQYF. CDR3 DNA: TGTGCCAGCTCACCCGACTCCTACGAGCAGTACTTC.

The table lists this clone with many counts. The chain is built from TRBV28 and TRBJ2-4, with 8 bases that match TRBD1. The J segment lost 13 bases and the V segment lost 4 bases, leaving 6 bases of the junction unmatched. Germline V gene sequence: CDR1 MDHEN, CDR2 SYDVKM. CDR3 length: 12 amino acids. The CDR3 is CASSSWTGMQYF. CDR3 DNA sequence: TGTGCCAGCAGTTCCTGGACAGGGATGCAGTACTTC.

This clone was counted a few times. DNA of the CDR3: TGTGCCAGCAGTTTTGCCAGTGGAACTGGCTACACCTTC. The encoded protein is CASSFASGTGYTF. The chain employs TRBV28 and TRBJ1-2; D gene ambiguous. The CDR3 has 13 amino acids. The germline V and J ends were trimmed by 3 bases and 7 bases, with 12 bases remaining between them. In germline, CDR1 is MDHEN, CDR2 SYDVKM.

CDR3 nucleotides: TGTGCCAGCAGCACCCCAGGACTAGAAGGGACCCAGTACTTC. Protein product: CASSTPGLEGTQYF. The chain uses TRBV11-2 and TRBJ2-5; 7 bases agree with TRBD2. The germline gives CDR1 SGHAT, CDR2 FQNNGV. V lost 5 bases and J lost 7; bases outside the gene matches: 10. The CDR3 has 14 amino acids.

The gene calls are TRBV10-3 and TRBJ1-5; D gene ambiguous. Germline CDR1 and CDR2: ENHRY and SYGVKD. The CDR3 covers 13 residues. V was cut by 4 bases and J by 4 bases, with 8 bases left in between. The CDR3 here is CAISADPNQPQHF. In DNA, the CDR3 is TGTGCCATCAGTGCAGATCCGAATCAGCCCCAGCATTTT.

The CDR3 protein is CASSQAVGLVKSSDTQYF. CDR3 in DNA: TGCGCCAGCAGCCAAGCTGTTGGACTAGTAAAGTCATCAGATACGCAGTATTTT. V is TRBV4-1 and J is TRBJ2-3, with TRBD2 identical over 7 bases. The CDR3 runs 18 residues. J lost 4 bases, V lost 1 base, and 14 bases had no gene match. The V gene's germline CDR1 is MGHRA and CDR2 YSYEKL.

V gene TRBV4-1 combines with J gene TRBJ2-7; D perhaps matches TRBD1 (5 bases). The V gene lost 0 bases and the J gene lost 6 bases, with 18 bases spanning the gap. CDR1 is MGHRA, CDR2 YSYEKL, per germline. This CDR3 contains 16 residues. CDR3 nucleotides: TGCGCCAGCAGCCAAGATATAGACAGAACTGGAGTCGAGCAGTACTTC. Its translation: CASSQDIDRTGVEQYF.

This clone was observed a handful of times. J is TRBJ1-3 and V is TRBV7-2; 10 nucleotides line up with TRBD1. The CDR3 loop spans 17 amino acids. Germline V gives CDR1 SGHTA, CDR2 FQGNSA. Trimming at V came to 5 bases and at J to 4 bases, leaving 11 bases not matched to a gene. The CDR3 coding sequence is TGTGCCAGCAGCCAAAGTCCCGGGACAGGGGTCGGAAACACCATATATTTT. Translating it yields CASSQSPGTGVGNTIYF.

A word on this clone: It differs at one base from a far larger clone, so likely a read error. This CDR3 is CASSFQETQYF. The CDR3 DNA follows: TGTGCCAGCAGTTTTCAAGAGACCCAGTACTTC. The V gene is TRBV2, the J gene TRBJ2-5; D is ambiguous. CDR3 length: 11 amino acids. In germline, CDR1 is SNHLY, CDR2 FYNNEI. The V end lost 5 bases, the J end lost 2 bases, and 3 bases lay between the germline ends.

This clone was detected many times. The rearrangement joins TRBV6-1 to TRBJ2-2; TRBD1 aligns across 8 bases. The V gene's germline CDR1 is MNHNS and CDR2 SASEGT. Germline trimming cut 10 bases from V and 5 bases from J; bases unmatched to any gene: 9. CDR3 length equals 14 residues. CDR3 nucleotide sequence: TGTGCCATCGAGAGGACAGGGAATACCGGGGAGCTGTTTTTT. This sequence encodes CAIERTGNTGELFF.

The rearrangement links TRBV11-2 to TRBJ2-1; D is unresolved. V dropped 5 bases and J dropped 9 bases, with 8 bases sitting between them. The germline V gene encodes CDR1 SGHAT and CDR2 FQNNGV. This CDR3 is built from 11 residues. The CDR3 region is CASSLRAEQFF. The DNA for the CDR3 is TGTGCCAGCAGCCTAAGAGCTGAGCAGTTCTTC.

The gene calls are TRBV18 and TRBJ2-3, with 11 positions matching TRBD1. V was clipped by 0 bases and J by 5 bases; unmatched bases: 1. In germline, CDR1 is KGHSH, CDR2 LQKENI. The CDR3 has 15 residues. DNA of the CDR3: TGTGCCAGCTCACCACCGGACAGGGGGCAAGATACGCAGTATTTT. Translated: CASSPPDRGQDTQYF. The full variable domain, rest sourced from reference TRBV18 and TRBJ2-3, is NAGVMQNPRHLVRRRGQEARLRCSPMKGHSHVYWYRQLPEEGLKFMVYLQKENIIDESGMPKERFSAEFPKEGPSILRIQQVVRGDSAAYFCASSPPDRGQDTQYFGPGTRLTVL.

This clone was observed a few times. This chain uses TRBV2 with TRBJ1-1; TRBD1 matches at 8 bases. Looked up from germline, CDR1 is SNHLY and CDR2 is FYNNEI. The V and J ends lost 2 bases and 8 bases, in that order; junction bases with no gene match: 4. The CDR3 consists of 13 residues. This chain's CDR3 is CASSESGTGEAFF. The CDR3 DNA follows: TGTGCCAGCAGTGAATCCGGGACAGGCGAAGCTTTCTTT.

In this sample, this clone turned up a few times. CDR3 loop: CASSPFKTEAFF. CDR3 sequence (DNA): TGTGCCAGCAGTCCATTTAAGACTGAAGCTTTCTTT. This chain uses TRBV28 with TRBJ1-1; D ambiguous. Germline CDR1 MDHEN, CDR2 SYDVKM. This CDR3 region has 12 residues. Trimming removed 5 bases at V and 5 bases at J, with 9 bases between.

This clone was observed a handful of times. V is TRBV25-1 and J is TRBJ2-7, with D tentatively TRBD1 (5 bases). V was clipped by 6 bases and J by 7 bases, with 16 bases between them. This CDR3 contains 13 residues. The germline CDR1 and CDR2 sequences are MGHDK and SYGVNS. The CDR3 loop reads CASSAPLYREQYF. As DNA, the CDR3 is TGTGCCAGCAGCGCCCCCCTCTACAGGGAGCAGTACTTC.